Each of the 9 T cell receptor beta chains below was sequenced from the same sample in a study of metastatic and nonmetastatic thyroid tumors. All patients reached thyroid surgery having received no treatment beforehand. From the PCR reads, TCRdb re-called clones with MiXCR. The sample records fewer than 25,000 clones, approximately 14% being singletons. The sequencing input was tumor tissue. The source of these receptors is a female donor with papillary thyroid cancer or a benign thyroid nodule (not recorded which). Some clones in this sample may be carry-over from other donors' samples.

There are many counts of this clone. The chain has TRBV4-1 and TRBJ1-2; tentative D call: TRBD1 (5 bases). The CDR3 loop spans 14 amino acids. Deletions cut 5 bases from V and 8 bases from J, with 18 bases between. CDR1 is MGHRA, CDR2 YSYEKL, per germline. The CDR3 DNA reads TGCGCCAGCAGCGACCCGGGGGATCTACGGGGCTACACCTTC. It codes for CASSDPGDLRGYTF.

Ten or more counts support this clone. The chain couples TRBV20-1 to TRBJ2-1; D possibly corresponds to TRBD2 (6 bases). The V end was cut by 3 bases, the J end by 4 bases, with 10 bases between. Looked up from germline, CDR1 is DFQATT and CDR2 is SNEGSKA (reference sequence). The CDR3 has 13 amino acids. CDR3 bases: TGCAGTGCTAGGGACTACCTATACAATGAGCAGTTCTTC. Protein: CSARDYLYNEQFF.

This clone was seen a handful of times. This CDR3 is missing its conserved last phenylalanine or tryptophan, likely due to a read error. This chain connects TRBV27 to TRBJ2-7; D is ambiguous. The CDR3 consists of 13 residues. Germline V gene lookup returns CDR1 MNHEY and CDR2 SMNVEV (reference sequence). This CDR3 is CANSPRNDYEQYL. The CDR3 nucleotides are TGTGCCAACAGTCCCCGTAACGACTACGAGCAGTACCTC.

This clone was counted many times. V gene TRBV6-1 combines with J gene TRBJ2-7, with TRBD2 matching 8 bases. The germline CDR1 and CDR2 sequences are MNHNS and SASEGT. V lost 7 bases, J lost 6 bases, and 11 bases stayed unmatched. This CDR3 has 14 amino acids. CDR3 in amino acids: CASTKTSAQGEQYF. The CDR3 region has the DNA TGTGCCAGCACCAAGACTAGCGCTCAGGGCGAGCAGTACTTC.

This clone was observed at least ten times. This same CDR3 is encoded by further DNA sequences in the sample. The V call is TRBV20-1, the J call TRBJ1-1; no clear D gene. With 0 bases removed from V and 0 bases from J, the gap between germline ends came to 8 bases. Germline V gene data show CDR1 as DFQATT and CDR2 as SNEGSKA (reference sequence). The CDR3 is 14 residues long. The CDR3, as DNA: TGCAGTGCTAGAGATAGGGTATTGAACACTGAAGCTTTCTTT. Translation gives CSARDRVLNTEAFF.

CDR3 coding DNA: TGCGCCAGCAGATTGATTCAGGGTGCGACCACTGAAGCTTTCTTT. Its translation is CASRLIQGATTEAFF. This chain uses TRBV5-1 with TRBJ1-1, with D maybe TRBD1 (5 bases). CDR1 SGHRS and CDR2 YFSETQ come from the germline V gene. The length of the CDR3 is 15 residues. V lost 5 bases to trimming and J lost 4 bases, with 18 bases between them.

This clone was recorded a few times. V and J are TRBV11-2 and TRBJ2-7; TRBD2 aligns across 8 bases. Germline assignment: CDR1 SGHAT and CDR2 FQNNGV. The trim removed 5 bases at V and 1 base at J, leaving 10 bases unmatched. CDR3 length: 16 residues. This CDR3 reads CASSPGGVAGSYEQYF. For the CDR3, the DNA is TGTGCCAGCAGCCCGGGGGGGGTAGCGGGGTCCTACGAGCAGTACTTC.

This clone was observed many times. The chain employs TRBV9 and TRBJ1-2; 8 bases fit TRBD1. Germline V gives CDR1 SGDLS, CDR2 YYNGEE. V lost 3 bases, J lost 8 bases, and 12 bases stayed unmatched. This CDR3 comprises 15 residues. In DNA, the CDR3 is TGTGCCAGCAGCGCGGGGGCGACAGGGGCAGGAGGCTACACCTTC. Amino acid sequence: CASSAGATGAGGYTF.

This clone has ten or more counts. The V gene is TRBV7-2, the J gene TRBJ1-1; maybe TRBD1 (5 bases). Deletions cut 10 bases from V and 10 bases from J, with 22 bases between. Looked up from germline, CDR1 is SGHTA and CDR2 is FQGNSA. CDR3 length: 13 amino acids. CDR3 region: CATSQDTGVGAFF. CDR3 bases: TGTGCCACCTCACAGGACACGGGGGTAGGAGCTTTCTTT.